This T cell receptor beta chain was identified in a study of blood T cell repertoires in COVID-19. This CDR3 has 14 amino acids. Trimming cost V 4 bases and J 5 bases, with 13 bases left between them. The germline CDR1 and CDR2 sequences are SGHRS and YFSETQ. Clones were read by immunoSEQ multiplex PCR, and TCRdb kept only the in-frame ones, dropping some. The profile covers around 140,000 clones, with about 76% appearing a single time and over 8% taken by the ten largest. The receptor was derived from a human donor in a cohort sampled during active COVID-19. The chain joins TRBV5-1 to TRBJ1-5, with a possible D match to TRBD1 (5 bases). What was sequenced was peripheral blood. This CDR3 is CASSPEGLDQPQHF. The CDR3 coding sequence is TGCGCCAGCAGCCCGGAGGGACTAGATCAGCCCCAGCATTTT.